A selection of T cell receptor beta chains follows, all from one sample in a study of cytotoxic CD8 clonotypes in ibrutinib-treated CLL. Profiling relied on immunoSEQ multiplex PCR, and the TCRdb table lists in-frame clones only, not all of them. The sample holds approximately 340,000 clones, about 61% seen once. Here the sequenced sample was PBMCs, taken after 36 months of ibrutinib treatment. Every receptor here comes from a human donor with chronic lymphocytic leukemia. The CDR3 runs from the conserved cysteine through the conserved F or W. A D gene is named only where the DNA matches it firmly. Where a row states a size, it is once, few, many or the class of an expanded clone; other rows omit it.

V	J	size	D	DNA	CDR3
TRBV5-1	TRBJ1-4	-	TRBD1	TGCGCCAGCAGCCTAGGGGACAGGGGGACTAATGAAAAACTGTTTTTT	CASSLGDRGTNEKLFF
TRBV28	TRBJ1-5	once	-	TGTGCCAGCAGTAAGCGACCGCTCAATCAGCCCCAGCATTTT	CASSKRPLNQPQHF
TRBV5-1	TRBJ2-4	few	-	TGCGCCAGCAGCACCTGGCCCCGGAGGCCTACCAAAAACATTCAGTACTTC	CASSTWPRRPTKNIQYF
TRBV6-5	TRBJ2-3	few	-	TGTGCCAGCAGCCCCAGGGGGGACCTCACAGATACGCAGTATTTT	CASSPRGDLTDTQYF
TRBV6-6	TRBJ2-3	-	-	TGTGCCAGCAGAAGAATAGCAGATACGCAGTATTTT	CASRRIADTQYF
TRBV5-1	TRBJ2-3	once	-	TGCGCCAGCAGCTTGCAGGAGTACACAGATACGCAGTATTTT	CASSLQEYTDTQYF
TRBV4-3	TRBJ2-1	-	-	TGCGCCAGCAGCCAAGATCGCAATATATACAATGAGCAGTTCTTC	CASSQDRNIYNEQFF
TRBV18	TRBJ2-5	-	-	TGTGCCAGCTCACCGGCAGGGACGTTCCAAGAGACCCAGTACTTC	CASSPAGTFQETQYF
TRBV6-4	TRBJ2-1	-	-	TGTGCCAGCAGTGAACTTGGCCTCACGGAGCAGTTCTTC	CASSELGLTEQFF
TRBV6-5	TRBJ2-6	-	TRBD1	TGTGCCAGCAGTCACAGGGGTTCTGGGGCCAACGTCCTGACTTTC	CASSHRGSGANVLTF
TRBV25-1	TRBJ2-5	-	-	TGTGCCAGCAGCCTAGGGGTCGAGACCCAGTACTTC	CASSLGVETQYF
TRBV7-3	TRBJ2-1	-	-	TGTGCCAGCAGCGAAGGGAGCGAGCAGTTCTTC	CASSEGSEQFF
TRBV15	TRBJ1-1	-	TRBD1	TGTGCCACCAGCAGAGATTGGTCTGGACAGGGTGAAGCTTTCTTT	CATSRDWSGQGEAFF
TRBV29-1	TRBJ1-1	-	-	TGCAGCGTTGGCGGACGGATGAACACTGAAGCTTTCTTT	CSVGGRMNTEAFF
TRBV6-6	TRBJ1-1	few	-	TGTGCCAGCAGGTTTATTGGGCAAGAGGCTTTCTTT	CASRFIGQEAFF
TRBV2	TRBJ2-3	-	TRBD2	TGTGCCAGCAGTAAACGGACTAGCGGGCGATTCACAGATACGCAGTATTTT	CASSKRTSGRFTDTQYF
TRBV11-1	TRBJ2-3	once	TRBD1	TGTGCCAGCAGCAAAACAGGGGCAGATACGCAGTATTTT	CASSKTGADTQYF
TRBV2	TRBJ1-2	-	-	TGTGCCAGCATACTCGGACAGCTGATGCACTATGGCTACACCTTC	CASILGQLMHYGYTF
TRBV6-5	TRBJ2-1	medium-sized	TRBD2	TGTGCCAGCAGTTACATTGGCGGGAGTCTCGATGAGCAGTTCTTC	CASSYIGGSLDEQFF
TRBV5-1	TRBJ2-7	once	-	TGCGCCAGCAGCTCAAATGGTCCAAACTCCTACGAGCAGTACTTC	CASSSNGPNSYEQYF
TRBV10-3	TRBJ1-2	-	-	TGTGCCATCAGTGAGGCCCCGTCGGGCTACACCTTC	CAISEAPSGYTF
TRBV2	TRBJ2-5	-	TRBD2	TGTGCCAGCAGAACGGACCCCCCGGGGGGGACCCAGTACTTC	CASRTDPPGGTQYF
TRBV4-1	TRBJ1-1	-	-	TGCGCCAGCAGCCAAGATCGGATATGCACTGAAGCTTTCTTT	CASSQDRICTEAFF
TRBV11-2	TRBJ2-1	-	TRBD1	TGTGCCAGCAGGACACCGGGACAGGGGGCGCATGAGCAGTTCTTC	CASRTPGQGAHEQFF
TRBV30	TRBJ2-3	few	TRBD2	TGTGCCTGGAGTGTTGCGCGGGAGACGCAGTATTTT	CAWSVARETQYF
TRBV20-1	TRBJ2-1	-	-	TGCAGTGCTAATGGGGCGAAGCAGTTCTTC	CSANGAKQFF
TRBV25-1	TRBJ2-2	-	-	TGTGCCAGCAGTGAAGAGGGGGTGTTGAACACCGGGGAGCTGTTTTTT	CASSEEGVLNTGELFF
TRBV4-3	TRBJ2-1	-	TRBD2	TGCGCCAGCAGCCAATACTCCTGGCTAGCGGGAGACAATGAGCAGTTCTTC	CASSQYSWLAGDNEQFF
TRBV7-9	TRBJ1-6	-	-	TGTGCCAGCAGCTTAGTCGGGCACCGGAGCTCCTATAATTCACCCCTCCACTTT	CASSLVGHRSSYNSPLHF
TRBV7-2	TRBJ2-3	once	TRBD2	TGTGCCAGCAGCTTTCGACTAGCGGGGGTGACAGATACGCAGTATTTT	CASSFRLAGVTDTQYF
TRBV27	TRBJ2-7	-	-	TGTGCCAGCAGTACAAACGGGCTCTCCTACGAGCAGTACTTC	CASSTNGLSYEQYF
TRBV4-1	TRBJ2-6	-	-	TGCGCCAGCAGCCAAGATGCGGGCTCTGGGGCCAACGTCCTGACTTTC	CASSQDAGSGANVLTF
TRBV7-3	TRBJ2-5	few	-	TGTGCCAGCAGCTTAACGGTACAAGAGACCCAGTACTTC	CASSLTVQETQYF
TRBV9	TRBJ1-6	-	-	TGTGCCAGCAGCGTATCAGTGCGGGATTCACCCCTCCACTTT	CASSVSVRDSPLHF
TRBV18	TRBJ1-2	-	-	TGTGCCAGCTCACCACCTCCCGGGGTGACCTCTACGTCCGGCTACACCTTC	CASSPPPGVTSTSGYTF
TRBV10-2	TRBJ1-1	-	-	TGCGCCAGCAGTGAGTCGGGACAAGCTTTCTTT	CASSESGQAFF
TRBV6-6	TRBJ2-1	-	TRBD2	TGTGCCAGCAGTTTACGCCTAGCGGGGGGGATTCATGAGCAGTTCTTC	CASSLRLAGGIHEQFF
TRBV19	TRBJ2-5	-	TRBD2	TGTGCCAGTAGTATAACTGGGACTAGCGGGGGTCCGGAGACCCAGTACTTC	CASSITGTSGGPETQYF
TRBV28	TRBJ2-7	once	-	TGTGCCAGCAGTTTCCGGGGAAGCGAGCAGTACTTC	CASSFRGSEQYF
TRBV9	TRBJ2-4	-	TRBD1	TGTGCCAGCAGCTTCCGGGACAGGGGATCCATTGCCAAAAACATTCAGTACTTC	CASSFRDRGSIAKNIQYF
TRBV6-6	TRBJ1-5	-	-	TGTGCCAGCACCTCAGGGGCTAGCAATCAGCCCCAGCATTTT	CASTSGASNQPQHF
TRBV9	TRBJ2-2	few	TRBD2	TGTGCCAGCAGCGTGGAGCCTAGCGGGGGCCTCAACACCGGGGAGCTGTTTTTT	CASSVEPSGGLNTGELFF
TRBV7-9	TRBJ2-6	once	-	TGTGCCAGCAGCTTCTGGGGGCTTGAGGCCAACGTCCTGACTTTC	CASSFWGLEANVLTF
TRBV6-5	TRBJ1-2	-	-	TGTGCCAGCAGTTTTTCCTCGACAGGCTATGGCTACACCTTC	CASSFSSTGYGYTF
TRBV9	TRBJ1-2	-	-	TGTGCCAGCAGCGTAGAGCCCAGGGCCAACTATGGCTACACCTTC	CASSVEPRANYGYTF
TRBV7-8	TRBJ1-2	-	-	TGTGCCAGCAGCTTAGGGGGCGTTGACTATGGCTACACCTTC	CASSLGGVDYGYTF
TRBV7-9	TRBJ2-4	once	-	TGTGCCAGCAGCAATACAGGGGCCAAAAACATTCAGTACTTC	CASSNTGAKNIQYF
TRBV5-4	TRBJ2-4	-	-	TGTGCCAGCAGCACGCAGGACGGCCCCGGGGACATTCAGTACTTC	CASSTQDGPGDIQYF
TRBV6-1	TRBJ2-3	few	-	TGTGCCAGCAGTGAAGCGCGCGGGGTGGGAGATACGCAGTATTTT	CASSEARGVGDTQYF
TRBV6-6	TRBJ1-1	-	-	TGTGCCAGCACCCGAGCGGGCGTGAACACTGAAGCTTTCTTT	CASTRAGVNTEAFF
TRBV14	TRBJ1-2	-	-	TGTGCCAGCAGCCAAGACTGGGACATCTCTGGCTACACCTTC	CASSQDWDISGYTF
TRBV15	TRBJ2-3	once	-	TGTGCCACCAGCTCCCAATTAAGCAGAGCCACAGATACGCAGTATTTT	CATSSQLSRATDTQYF
TRBV6-6	TRBJ1-4	-	TRBD1	TGTGCCAGCAGACCGGGACAGGGGCGAGAAAAACTGTTTTTT	CASRPGQGREKLFF
TRBV6-5	TRBJ2-7	-	-	TGTGCCAGCAGTTGGACAGAGCCCGCTGGGGGGGAGCAGTACTTC	CASSWTEPAGGEQYF